These 10 T cell receptor beta chains were all obtained from the same sample, sequenced in a study of T cell responses to AZD1222 COVID-19 vaccine (dated by TCRdb to the early 2020s). The sample's time point label is to be understood as: baseline before first vaccination. The library was produced with the immunoSEQ multiplex PCR assay. In TCRdb, the immuneACCESS table is reduced to in-frame sequences with V and J assigned. These tables do not hold every clone; where another copy was compared, an unresolved V gene accounts for under half, and the others remain unexplained. The sample table holds roughly 190,000 clones, of which just over 90% were seen once. The top ten hold approximately 4% of the sample. Sequences were derived from peripheral blood, sampled on day 0 of AZD1222 vaccination. The receptors here all came from an adult in good health.

The rearrangement uses TRBV12-3 or TRBV12-4 and TRBJ1-6; D is possibly TRBD1 (6 bases). V was trimmed by 8 bases and J by 9 bases, leaving 11 bases between them. The CDR3 is 12 residues long. CDR3 DNA: TGTGCCAGCGGCAGGGGTGGTTCACCCCTCCACTTT. Translated, it gives CASGRGGSPLHF.

The rearrangement links TRBV18 to TRBJ2-7, with TRBD2 as a possible D gene (6 bases). Trimming stripped 1 base from V and 1 base from J, with 8 bases between. The CDR3 has 14 residues. Germline V CDR1 and CDR2: KGHSH, LQKENI. The chain's CDR3 is CASSPLRESYEQYF. CDR3 bases: TGTGCCAGCTCACCACTCCGGGAGTCCTACGAGCAGTACTTC.

The CDR3 spells CSCFFRVSGELFF. CDR3 bases: TGCAGTTGTTTTTTTCGTGTCTCCGGGGAGCTGTTTTTT. The J gene is TRBJ2-2, the V gene TRBV29-1; D remains unclear. CDR1 is SQVTM, CDR2 ANQGSEA, per germline. The CDR3 runs 13 residues.

V usage is TRBV25-1 and J usage is TRBJ1-5, with 9 bases matching TRBD1. Germline CDR1 reads MGHDK; CDR2 reads SYGVNS. Losses at the gene ends were 3 bases for V and 8 bases for J; bases not matched to a gene: 5. This CDR3 is built from 14 residues. This CDR3 is CASSDHRGREPQHF. The CDR3 DNA is TGTGCCAGCAGTGACCACAGGGGGCGTGAGCCCCAGCATTTT. The full variable domain, with the rest looked up from reference TRBV25-1 and TRBJ1-5, is EADIYQTPRYLVIGTGKKITLECSQTMGHDKMYWYQQDPGMELHLIHYSYGVNSTEKGDLSSESTVSRIRTEHFPLTLESARPSHTSQYLCASSDHRGREPQHFGDGTRLSIL.

V is TRBV2 and J is TRBJ1-3, with a tentative D call TRBD1 (5 bases). V shed 3 bases and J shed 2 bases, with 20 bases lying between them. The CDR3 sequence is 18 residues long. The germline gives CDR1 SNHLY, CDR2 FYNNEI. CDR3 loop: CASSEGVAIRAPGNTIYF. In DNA form, the CDR3 reads TGTGCCAGCAGTGAGGGGGTCGCGATAAGGGCCCCTGGAAACACCATATATTTT.

J is TRBJ2-1 and V is TRBV3-1 (or the pseudogene TRBV3-2); perhaps TRBD2 as D (5 bases). The germline V gene has CDR1 LGHDT and CDR2 YNNKEL (reference sequence). The CDR3 is 15 amino acids. Trimming removed 0 bases from V and 6 bases from J, with 12 bases in between. DNA of the CDR3: TGTGCCAGCAGCCAAGATCCGGAGGCACCCAATGAGCAGTTCTTC. Translating it yields CASSQDPEAPNEQFF.

V usage is TRBV6-5 and J usage is TRBJ1-1; D might be TRBD1 (5 bases). CDR1 and CDR2 from the germline V gene are MNHEY and SVGAGI. The CDR3 runs to 15 residues. V lost 0 bases, J lost 1 base, and 9 bases lay in between. CDR3 sequence reads: CASSYSRRGNTEAFF. In DNA form, the CDR3 reads TGTGCCAGCAGTTACTCGAGGAGGGGGAACACTGAAGCTTTCTTT.

V gene TRBV2 combines with J gene TRBJ1-5; D is perhaps TRBD1 (5 bases). Germline V gives CDR1 SNHLY, CDR2 FYNNEI. With 6 bases removed from V and 1 base from J, the gap between germline ends came to 7 bases. This CDR3 has 13 residues. The DNA of the CDR3 is TGTGCCAGCAGGGGGCCGAGCAATCAGCCCCAGCATTTT. Its protein product is CASRGPSNQPQHF.

This clone was observed once. The chain employs TRBV7-9 and TRBJ1-2; TRBD1 matches 11 bases. Germline V gene data show CDR1 as SEHNR and CDR2 as FQNEAQ (reference sequence). The V gene end was trimmed by 6 bases and the J gene end by 8 bases; junction bases not matched to a gene: 8. The CDR3 sequence is 14 residues long. CDR3 DNA: TGTGCCAGCAGATCGGACAGGGGGCCTCACGGCTACACCTTC. Translated: CASRSDRGPHGYTF.

V and J are TRBV10-1 and TRBJ2-3; D not resolved. V was pared by 3 bases and J by 4 bases, with 8 bases between. The CDR3 totals 13 residues. Germline values: CDR1 WNHNN, CDR2 SYGVQD (reference sequence). CDR3 sequence reads: CASSEGGADTQYF. Here the CDR3 DNA reads TGCGCCAGCAGTGAAGGCGGAGCAGATACGCAGTATTTT.